The 13 T cell receptor beta chains presented below share a single source sample, sequenced in a study of blood T cell repertoires in COVID-19. Data came from immunoSEQ multiplex PCR; TCRdb stores just in-frame clones and leaves some out. The sample shows more than 80,000 clones, roughly 85% of them seen only once. Sequenced input: peripheral blood. The receptor source for this set is a human donor in a cohort sampled during active COVID-19.

V gene TRBV4-2 combines with J gene TRBJ2-1; TRBD2 aligns across 8 bases. The CDR3 extends over 16 amino acids. J was trimmed by 4 bases and V by 4 bases; bases with no gene match: 9. Germline values: CDR1 LGHNA, CDR2 YNFKEQ. The CDR3 DNA sequence: TGTGCCAGCAGCCGACGATATAGCGGGACATACAATGAGCAGTTCTTC. As protein: CASSRRYSGTYNEQFF.

The V call is TRBV11-2, the J call TRBJ2-1; 7 nucleotides align to TRBD2. Losses at the gene ends were 4 bases for V and 9 bases for J; bases not matched to a gene: 12. This CDR3 contains 15 residues. Germline V lookup: CDR1 SGHAT, CDR2 FQNNGV. The CDR3 DNA sequence: TGTGCCAGCAGCTCCCAGGTCCAGACTAGCAGTGAGCAGTTCTTC. Protein sequence: CASSSQVQTSSEQFF.

The rearrangement uses TRBV6-1 and TRBJ1-1; unclear D gene. Trimming took 2 bases from V and 1 from J, leaving 8 bases between them. The CDR3 contains 14 residues. Per germline, CDR1 MNHNS and CDR2 SASEGT. The CDR3 sequence is CASSEPGKNTEAFF. The CDR3 DNA follows: TGTGCCAGCAGTGAACCAGGCAAGAACACTGAAGCTTTCTTT.

This chain uses TRBV19 with TRBJ2-2; a weak D match, TRBD1 (7 bases). V lost 7 bases and J 0 bases, leaving 15 bases between the germline ends. CDR1 and CDR2 (germline): LNHDA, SQIVND (reference sequence). The CDR3 runs to 16 residues. In DNA form, the CDR3 reads TGTGCCAGTACCAAAGGAGGGGGCGCGAACACCGGGGAGCTGTTTTTT. Its translation: CASTKGGGANTGELFF.

The chain employs TRBV20-1 and TRBJ2-1, with 12 bases lining up with TRBD2. Germline V lookup: CDR1 DFQATT, CDR2 SNEGSKA (reference sequence). The CDR3 spans 14 residues. V lost 3 bases to trimming and J lost 7 bases; unmatched junction nucleotides: 4. DNA for the CDR3: TGCAGTGCTAGTCTAGCGGGAGGGCGTAATGAGCAGTTCTTC. The encoded protein is CSASLAGGRNEQFF.

The chain employs TRBV15 and TRBJ1-4; 9 nucleotides agree with TRBD1. CDR1 and CDR2 from the germline V gene are LNHNV and YYDKDF (reference sequence). This CDR3 contains 15 residues. The junction had 7 bases not matched to a gene; V was cut back by 4 bases and J by 7 bases. The CDR3 sequence is CATSIPGQGSEKLFF. For the CDR3, the DNA is TGTGCCACCAGCATTCCGGGACAGGGAAGTGAAAAACTGTTTTTT.

V usage is TRBV3-1 (or the pseudogene TRBV3-2) and J usage is TRBJ1-2; 10 positions agree with TRBD1. Germline V gene data show CDR1 as LGHDT and CDR2 as YNNKEL (reference sequence). CDR3 size: 15 residues. Trimming removed 3 bases from V and 1 base from J; junction bases left unmatched: 2. CDR3 amino acids: CASSQGQGYNYGYTF. The CDR3 DNA follows: TGTGCCAGCAGCCAGGGACAGGGGTATAACTATGGCTACACCTTC.

This sequence joins TRBV11-2 and TRBJ1-5; TRBD1 might be the D (6 bases). Trimming cost V 0 bases and J 6 bases, with 6 bases left between them. The germline V gene encodes CDR1 SGHAT and CDR2 FQNNGV. CDR3 size: 13 residues. DNA for the CDR3: TGTGCCAGCAGCTTAGAGGACAGTCAGCCCCAGCATTTT. It yields the protein CASSLEDSQPQHF. The variable domain in full, with the rest retrieved from reference TRBV11-2 and TRBJ1-5, is EAGVAQSPRYKIIEKRQSVAFWCNPISGHATLYWYQQILGQGPKLLIQFQNNGVVDDSQLPKDRFSAERLKGVDSTLKIQPAKLEDSAVYLCASSLEDSQPQHFGDGTRLSIL.

This clone occurred a few times. The CDR3 DNA follows: TGTGCCAGCACCTTCACAGGGGGCACAACTTCGGCCGGGGAGCTGTTTTTT. This codes for CASTFTGGTTSAGELFF. The V gene is TRBV2, the J gene TRBJ2-2, with 9 bases matching TRBD1. The CDR3 covers 17 residues. The V gene's germline CDR1 is SNHLY and CDR2 FYNNEI. J lost 6 bases, V lost 7 bases, and 15 bases had no gene match. Variable domain in full (rest from reference TRBV2 and TRBJ2-2): EPEVTQTPSHQVTQMGQEVILRCVPISNHLYFYWYRQILGQKVEFLVSFYNNEISEKSEIFDDQFSVERPDGSNFTLKIRSTKLEDSAMYFCASTFTGGTTSAGELFFGEGSRLTVL.

The V call is TRBV5-1, the J call TRBJ2-5, with 7 bases aligning to TRBD2. Germline V lookup: CDR1 SGHRS, CDR2 YFSETQ. This CDR3 spans 15 amino acids. V lost 4 bases, J lost 4 bases, and 10 bases stayed unmatched. CDR3 protein: CASSADWGGGETQYF. CDR3 DNA: TGCGCCAGCAGCGCCGACTGGGGGGGAGGAGAGACCCAGTACTTC.

This chain connects TRBV10-1 to TRBJ2-3; weak D call: TRBD2 (5 bases). With 6 bases removed from V and 6 bases from J, the gap between germline ends came to 13 bases. CDR3 length: 13 amino acids. Germline V gene lookup returns CDR1 WNHNN and CDR2 SYGVQD (reference sequence). Here the CDR3 DNA reads TGCGCCAGCAGGCCAGGACTTTTGGATACGCAGTATTTT. It codes for CASRPGLLDTQYF.

This chain joins TRBV5-3 and TRBJ2-7; a weak D match, TRBD2 (5 bases). TRBV5-3 is noted as an ORF with a role that remains uncertain. The V end lost 4 bases, the J end lost 3 bases, and 20 bases lay between the germline ends. The length of the CDR3 is 16 residues. CDR3 nucleotide sequence: TGTGCCAGAAGCCTGCGAGGGCTCCCACGCGTCTACGAGCAGTACTTC. Encoded protein: CARSLRGLPRVYEQYF.

This clone came up a few times. The chain is built from TRBV5-1 and TRBJ2-1; TRBD2 agrees at 13 bases. The CDR3 has 17 amino acids. V dropped 5 bases and J dropped 1; count of bases not matched to a gene: 6. Looked up from germline, CDR1 is SGHRS and CDR2 is YFSETQ. The CDR3 loop is CASRWTSGSPSYNEQFF. The CDR3 nucleotides read TGCGCCAGCAGGTGGACTAGCGGGAGCCCTTCCTACAATGAGCAGTTCTTC.